Each of the 10 T cell receptor beta chains below was sequenced from the same sample in a study of a mutant IDH1 vaccine in newly diagnosed glioma. Their specific antigens are unknown. Time point: week 11, during vaccination. The investigators gave 300 ug of mutant IDH1 20-mer peptide in each vaccine dose, together with topical imiquimod. Data came from immunoSEQ multiplex PCR; TCRdb stores just in-frame clones and leaves some out. The table has around 57,000 clones, 75% to 90% seen once. This specimen consisted of PBMCs, obtained from a glioma patient whose treatment included an IDH1 peptide vaccine. These receptors came from a man in his forties with glioma.

Here the CDR3 reads CASSPSEGENIQYF. CDR3 nucleotide sequence: TGTGCCAGCTCACCGTCCGAAGGGGAGAACATTCAGTACTTC. V usage is TRBV18 and J usage is TRBJ2-4; tentatively, D is TRBD1 or TRBD2 (5 bases each). With 3 bases removed from V and 7 bases from J, the gap between germline ends came to 13 bases. CDR3 size: 14 residues. Germline lookup yields CDR1 KGHSH and CDR2 LQKENI.

V is TRBV28 and J is TRBJ2-7; D is perhaps TRBD2 (6 bases). Germline-derived CDR1 and CDR2 are MDHEN and SYDVKM. V lost 6 bases and J lost 0, with 15 bases in between. The CDR3 spans 15 residues. The CDR3 protein is CASRPAMGGSYEQYV. For the CDR3, the DNA is TGTGCCAGCAGGCCTGCGATGGGGGGCTCCTACGAGCAGTACGTC.

The chain carries TRBV21-1 and TRBJ1-2; the tabulated D call, TRBD1, remains unverified against the DNA. TRBV21-1 is an annotated pseudogene. The CDR3 contains 14 residues. The CDR3 DNA is TGTGCCAGCCTAGGGGGAGACAAGAACTATGGCTACACCTTC. Its protein product is CASLGGDKNYGYTF.

The chain links TRBV15 to TRBJ1-1, with a weak D call TRBD1 (5 bases). This CDR3 spans 14 amino acids. Germline V CDR1 and CDR2: LNHNV, YYDKDF (reference sequence). Trimming removed 5 bases from V and 2 bases from J, with 12 bases in between. The CDR3 nucleotides are TGTGCCACCAGCCCTCGGGACCCTAACACTGAAGCTTTCTTT. It codes for CATSPRDPNTEAFF.

V gene TRBV29-1 combines with J gene TRBJ2-1; 8 nucleotides match TRBD1. The CDR3 has 15 amino acids. Germline CDR1 SQVTM, CDR2 ANQGSEA. Germline trimming cut 5 bases from V and 2 bases from J; bases unmatched to any gene: 8. The CDR3 DNA reads as TGCAGCGTTATTCAGACAGGGGATACCTACAATGAGCAGTTCTTC. This codes for CSVIQTGDTYNEQFF.

The genes are TRBV2 and TRBJ2-7, with 10 bases aligning to TRBD1. The V and J ends lost 6 bases and 9 bases, in that order; junction bases with no gene match: 8. The CDR3 spans 13 residues. The V gene's germline CDR1 is SNHLY and CDR2 FYNNEI. DNA for the CDR3: TGTGCCAGCAGGTATTCGACAGGGGGCCTGCAGTACGTC. Encoded protein: CASRYSTGGLQYV.

The chain is built from TRBV28 and TRBJ2-3, with 9 positions matching TRBD1. The ends lost 3 bases at V and 4 bases at J; junction bases unmatched: 8. This CDR3 spans 16 amino acids. CDR1 MDHEN and CDR2 SYDVKM come from the germline V gene. As DNA, the CDR3 is TGTGCCAGCAGTTTTATTGGGACAGGGTACGCAGATACGCAGTATTTT. This gives the protein CASSFIGTGYADTQYF.

The chain has TRBV13 and TRBJ2-2, with a weak D call TRBD2 (7 bases). The germline CDR1 and CDR2 sequences are PRHDT and FYEKMQ (reference sequence). Trimming cost V 5 bases and J 3 bases, with 19 bases left between them. CDR3 length equals 17 residues. CDR3 sequence: CASSPPRGGGDTGELFF. CDR3 DNA sequence: TGTGCCAGCAGCCCTCCGAGAGGCGGGGGCGACACCGGGGAGCTGTTTTTT.

The chain combines TRBV11-3 with TRBJ2-1; 9 nucleotides line up with TRBD2. The CDR3 loop spans 19 amino acids. Germline assignment: CDR1 SGHNT and CDR2 YENEEA. V dropped 1 base and J dropped 4; count of bases not matched to a gene: 14. The CDR3 nucleotides read TGTGCCAGCAGCTTAGGTTGGGCTAGCGGGACAACAGATTACAATGAGCAGTTCTTC. Translating gives CASSLGWASGTTDYNEQFF. The whole variable domain, filled in from reference TRBV11-3 and TRBJ2-1, reads EAGVVQSPRYKIIEKKQPVAFWCNPISGHNTLYWYLQNLGQGPELLIRYENEEAVDDSQLPKDRFSAERLKGVDSTLKIQPAELGDSAVYLCASSLGWASGTTDYNEQFFGPGTRLTVL.

The chain joins TRBV6-1 to TRBJ1-6; a weak D match, TRBD1 (5 bases). CDR1 is MNHNS and CDR2 is SASEGT in the germline V gene. CDR3 length: 14 residues. V dropped 9 bases and J dropped 9 bases, with 18 bases sitting between them. The CDR3 sequence is CASQSTVRASPLHF. CDR3 in DNA: TGTGCCAGTCAATCGACAGTTCGAGCTTCACCCCTCCACTTT.